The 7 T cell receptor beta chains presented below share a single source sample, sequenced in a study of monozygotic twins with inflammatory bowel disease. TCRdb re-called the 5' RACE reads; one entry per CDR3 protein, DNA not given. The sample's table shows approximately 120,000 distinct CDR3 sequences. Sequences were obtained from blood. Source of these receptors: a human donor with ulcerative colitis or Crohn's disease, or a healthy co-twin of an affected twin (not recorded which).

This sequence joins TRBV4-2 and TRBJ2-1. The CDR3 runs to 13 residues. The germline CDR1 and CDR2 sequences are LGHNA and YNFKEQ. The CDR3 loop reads CASSQVRNNEQFF.

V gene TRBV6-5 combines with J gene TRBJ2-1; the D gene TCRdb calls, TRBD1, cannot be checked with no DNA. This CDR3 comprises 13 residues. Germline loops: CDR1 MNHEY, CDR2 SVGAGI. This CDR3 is CASSYSRDREEFF.

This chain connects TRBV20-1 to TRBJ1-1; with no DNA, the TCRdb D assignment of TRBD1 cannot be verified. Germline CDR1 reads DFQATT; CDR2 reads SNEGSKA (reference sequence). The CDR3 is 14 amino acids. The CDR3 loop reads CSADHRGSETEAFF.

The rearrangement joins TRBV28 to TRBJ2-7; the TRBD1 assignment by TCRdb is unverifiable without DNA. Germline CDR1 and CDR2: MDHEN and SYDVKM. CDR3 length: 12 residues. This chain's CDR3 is CASNPDRSEQYF.

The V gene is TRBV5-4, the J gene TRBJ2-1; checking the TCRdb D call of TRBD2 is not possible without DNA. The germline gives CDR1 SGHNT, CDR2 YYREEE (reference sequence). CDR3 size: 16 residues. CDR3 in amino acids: CASSLAASGSGDEQFF.

The CDR3 region is CSADERALNTGELFF. The chain is built from TRBV29-1 and TRBJ2-2. CDR1 is SQVTM, CDR2 ANQGSEA, per germline. The CDR3 sequence is 15 residues long.

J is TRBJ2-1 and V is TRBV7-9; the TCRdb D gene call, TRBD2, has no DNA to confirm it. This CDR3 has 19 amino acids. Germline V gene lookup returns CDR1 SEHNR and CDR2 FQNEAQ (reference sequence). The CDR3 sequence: CALTGDGQGRAGGTDEQFF.